The 9 T cell receptor beta chains reported below all come from one sample, sequenced in a study of regulatory and conventional T cells in RAG deficiency. Produced via immunoSEQ multiplex PCR; TCRdb's table is partial and in-frame only. The sample lists more than 40,000 clones; 90% were seen once. Blood CD4+ CD25-low CD127-high conventional T cells supplied the genomic DNA template. These same records also appear under a second study, on regulatory T cells. That report adds: The primer mix had 52 TRBV and 13 TRBJ primers.

Material: CD4+ effector T cells sorted from blood. These receptors were taken from a human donor in good health.

The V and J genes are TRBV7-2 and TRBJ1-5, with 7 bases aligning to TRBD1. The CDR3 runs to 15 residues. V gave up 3 bases and J gave up 7 bases; unmatched junction bases: 9. Germline values: CDR1 SGHTA, CDR2 FQGNSA. The CDR3, as DNA: TGTGCCAGCAGCTTGTCAGGACAGGAGACACAGCCCCAGCATTTT. Translation: CASSLSGQETQPQHF.

The V call is TRBV11-3, the J call TRBJ2-2; D may be TRBD1 (5 bases). V shed 2 bases and J shed 4 bases, with 11 bases lying between them. The CDR3 sequence is 15 residues long. The germline V gene has CDR1 SGHNT and CDR2 YENEEA. CDR3 nucleotide sequence: TGTGCCAGCAGCTTAAAGGGGCAGAGCACCGGGGAGCTGTTTTTT. The encoded protein is CASSLKGQSTGELFF.

The DNA of the CDR3 is TGTGCCAGCAGCGTGATTAGTAATAGGGGTGAGCAGTTCTTC. Protein sequence: CASSVISNRGEQFF. The rearrangement uses TRBV9 and TRBJ2-1, with D tentatively TRBD1 (5 bases). V lost 2 bases to trimming and J lost 9 bases, with 15 bases between them. Germline lookup yields CDR1 SGDLS and CDR2 YYNGEE. CDR3 length: 14 residues.

The chain is built from TRBV7-8 and TRBJ1-5, with unresolved D. Germline values: CDR1 SGHVS, CDR2 FQNEAQ. The CDR3 is 12 amino acids. V was pared by 4 bases and J by 7 bases, with 8 bases between. The CDR3 region has the DNA TGTGCCAGCAGCTCTGCGGAGCAGCCCCAGCATTTT. Its translation: CASSSAEQPQHF. The whole variable domain, remainder taken from reference TRBV7-8 and TRBJ1-5, is GAGVSQSPRYKVAKRGQDVALRCDPISGHVSLFWYQQALGQGPEFLTYFQNEAQLDKSGLPSDRFFAERPEGSVSTLKIQRTQQEDSAVYLCASSSAEQPQHFGDGTRLSIL.

The CDR3 loop is CASSGARGGSDTQYF. The DNA of the CDR3 is TGTGCCAGCAGCGGCGCGCGGGGGGGATCCGATACGCAGTATTTT. V is TRBV9 and J is TRBJ2-3; the match to TRBD2 covers 9 bases. Germline-derived CDR1 and CDR2 are SGDLS and YYNGEE. The trim removed 3 bases at V and 6 bases at J, leaving 8 bases unmatched. CDR3 length: 15 amino acids.

This sequence joins TRBV19 and TRBJ1-2; the D is unclear. CDR3 length equals 16 residues. V lost 0 bases and J 8 bases, leaving 19 bases between the germline ends. Germline V gene sequence: CDR1 LNHDA, CDR2 SQIVND (reference sequence). The CDR3 here is CASSIDRQAPTSGYTF. CDR3 DNA sequence: TGTGCCAGTAGTATAGATCGGCAGGCCCCAACTTCCGGCTACACCTTC.

The V call is TRBV6-5, the J call TRBJ1-3; D remains unclear. Germline-derived CDR1 and CDR2 are MNHEY and SVGAGI. Trimming took off 8 bases at V and 0 bases at J, with 8 bases between the two ends. The CDR3 covers 13 residues. CDR3 in amino acids: CASARSSGNTIYF. In DNA form, the CDR3 reads TGTGCCAGCGCCCGGTCCTCTGGAAACACCATATATTTT.

V gene TRBV5-1 combines with J gene TRBJ1-2; D is uncertain. V was pared by 4 bases and J by 2 bases, with 6 bases between. The length of the CDR3 is 12 residues. Germline values: CDR1 SGHRS, CDR2 YFSETQ. The DNA for the CDR3 is TGCGCCAGCAGCGCCCAAAACTATGGCTACACCTTC. It codes for CASSAQNYGYTF.

This clone has a single count. The junction does not match germline at one end; this may be a read error. The CDR3 coding sequence is TGTGCCAGCTCTCGGACTAGCGGGGGGACGAACACCAGGGAGCTGTTTTTT. Amino acids: CASSRTSGGTNTRELFF. V and J are TRBV18 and TRBJ2-2; 14 nucleotides match TRBD2. The CDR3 contains 17 residues. Germline assignment: CDR1 KGHSH and CDR2 LQKENI.